These 31 T cell receptor beta chains share one sample of origin, sequenced in a study of T cells after yellow fever vaccination. TCRdb ran MiXCR on the 5' RACE reads and lists one entry per CDR3 protein. The table lists approximately 580,000 distinct CDR3 sequences, about 15% of them singletons, with roughly 17% in the top ten. This specimen was PBMCs, taken 5 to 6 days after the first yellow fever vaccination. The source of these receptors is a man between 18 and 35 years old who received the YFV17D yellow fever vaccine.

This clonotype was seen a handful of times. J is TRBJ1-3 and V is TRBV24-1; D not resolved. Germline V gene data show CDR1 as KGHDR and CDR2 as SFDVKD. V lost 0 bases and J 2 bases, leaving 7 bases between the germline ends. The CDR3 runs to 15 residues. The CDR3: CATSDLTGTGNTIYF. The CDR3 coding sequence is TGTGCCACCAGTGATTTGACGGGAACTGGAAACACCATATATTTT.

V is TRBV6-5 and J is TRBJ2-7; D perhaps matches TRBD1 (6 bases). CDR3 length: 12 residues. Germline assignment: CDR1 MNHEY and CDR2 SVGAGI. Trimming left V 5 bases short and J 5 bases short, with 10 bases between. CDR3 in DNA: TGTGCCAGCAGTATACAGGGTGACGAGCAGTACTTC. It is translated as CASSIQGDEQYF.

This clonotype has more than one count but fewer than ten. V and J are TRBV9 and TRBJ2-6; D not certain. CDR3 length: 18 amino acids. CDR1 and CDR2 (germline): SGDLS, YYNGEE. V dropped 1 base and J dropped 0 bases, with 14 bases sitting between them. The CDR3 here is CASSVNPEMNSGANVLTF. CDR3 in DNA: TGTGCCAGCAGCGTAAATCCAGAGATGAACTCTGGGGCCAACGTCCTGACTTTC. The whole variable domain, remainder taken from reference TRBV9 and TRBJ2-6, is DSGVTQTPKHLITATGQRVTLRCSPRSGDLSVYWYQQSLDQGLQFLIQYYNGEERAKGNILERFSAQQFPDLHSELNLSSLELGDSALYFCASSVNPEMNSGANVLTFGAGSRLTVL.

This clonotype was detected many times. The chain uses TRBV5-1 and TRBJ2-3; 16 bases map to TRBD2. The V segment lost 2 bases and the J segment 4 bases; nucleotides outside the gene matches: 10. The CDR3 has 19 residues. CDR1 SGHRS and CDR2 YFSETQ come from the germline V gene. The CDR3: CASSFSGLAGGPLPDTQYF. CDR3 bases: TGCGCCAGCAGCTTCTCGGGACTAGCGGGGGGGCCCTTGCCAGATACGCAGTATTTT.

As concerns this clonotype: A much larger clone lies one base from this, so it may be a read error. The genes are TRBV3-1 and TRBJ2-3; 12 nucleotides match TRBD2. There are 18 residues in the CDR3. Per the germline V gene, CDR1 is LGHDT and CDR2 is YNNKEL (reference sequence). In DNA form, the CDR3 reads TGTACCAGCAGTCGCGACTGGGCTAGCGGGGGGGCTACAGATACGCAGTATTTT. The encoded protein is CTSSRDWASGGATDTQYF.

In this sample, this clonotype turned up a few times. The rearrangement links TRBV20-1 to TRBJ1-6; TRBD1 might be the D (6 bases). The CDR3 totals 14 residues. Germline-derived CDR1 and CDR2 are DFQATT and SNEGSKA (reference sequence). The V end lost 4 bases, the J end lost 7 bases, and 14 bases lay between the germline ends. In DNA form, the CDR3 reads TGCAGTGCTATATCGGGACAACTGAATTCACCCCTCCACTTT. It translates to CSAISGQLNSPLHF.

CDR3 amino acids: CASSERRYEQYV. In DNA form, the CDR3 reads TGTGCCAGCAGTGAACGGCGATACGAGCAGTACGTC. The chain couples TRBV6-1 to TRBJ2-7; D is ambiguous. CDR1 and CDR2 (germline): MNHNS, SASEGT. The CDR3 is 12 residues long. V was pared by 2 bases and J by 4 bases, with 6 bases between.

This clonotype turned up a few times. The chain carries TRBV7-2 and TRBJ1-3, with D perhaps TRBD1 (6 bases). The V end was cut by 5 bases, the J end by 2 bases, with 13 bases between. The CDR3 has 15 amino acids. Germline V gives CDR1 SGHTA, CDR2 FQGNSA. The CDR3 reads CASSVDRNAGNTIYF. CDR3 DNA: TGTGCCAGCAGCGTAGACAGGAATGCTGGAAACACCATATATTTT.

The CDR3 sequence: CASSLLGSTEAFF. In nucleotides, the CDR3 is TGTGCCAGCAGTTTACTGGGGAGCACTGAAGCTTTCTTT. The chain uses TRBV12-3 or TRBV12-4 and TRBJ1-1; no clear D. This CDR3 region has 13 residues. Trimming stripped 2 bases from V and 4 bases from J, with 8 bases between.

This clonotype was counted once. The chain combines TRBV7-2 with TRBJ2-2; D gene uncertain. Germline V gene data show CDR1 as SGHTA and CDR2 as FQGNSA. This CDR3 comprises 14 residues. V was clipped by 1 base and J by 4 bases, with 7 bases between them. The CDR3 is CASSLGRLTGELFF. The CDR3 nucleotides read TGTGCCAGCAGCTTAGGTCGGCTCACCGGGGAGCTGTTTTTT.

A word on this clonotype: This may come from a read error, since a much larger clone is one base off. V and J are TRBV5-1 and TRBJ1-1; tentatively, D is TRBD1 (5 bases). Germline V gene data show CDR1 as SGHRS and CDR2 as YFSETQ. V was clipped by 4 bases and J by 1 base, with 11 bases between them. The CDR3 is 14 amino acids. CDR3 coding DNA: TGCGCCAGCAGCCACGGGACGGGGAACACTGAAGCTTTCTTT. This codes for CASSHGTGNTEAFF.

J is TRBJ2-7 and V is TRBV4-1; 7 positions agree with TRBD2. V lost 1 base, J lost 3 bases, and 9 bases stayed unmatched. CDR1 and CDR2 (germline): MGHRA, YSYEKL. CDR3 size: 16 residues. CDR3 sequence: CASSQVVGPSGYEQYF. The CDR3 nucleotides read TGCGCCAGCAGCCAAGTTGTTGGGCCTAGCGGCTACGAGCAGTACTTC.

The chain combines TRBV5-1 with TRBJ2-3, with 11 bases fitting TRBD2. The CDR3 covers 16 residues. V shed 3 bases and J 0 bases; nucleotides not matched to a gene: 3. The germline gives CDR1 SGHRS, CDR2 YFSETQ. CDR3 residues: CASSSGLAESTDTQYF. The CDR3 DNA reads as TGCGCCAGCAGCTCGGGACTAGCGGAAAGCACAGATACGCAGTATTTT.

The rearrangement links TRBV15 to TRBJ1-2, with D unclear. CDR3 length: 14 residues. CDR1 is LNHNV, CDR2 YYDKDF, per germline (reference sequence). V lost 0 bases and J lost 4, with 9 bases in between. The CDR3 loop is CATSRDWQTYGYTF. In DNA, the CDR3 is TGTGCCACCAGCAGAGATTGGCAGACCTATGGCTACACCTTC.

A few counts support this clonotype. This chain connects TRBV11-2 to TRBJ2-7; TRBD2 matches 14 bases. Germline V lookup: CDR1 SGHAT, CDR2 FQNNGV. This CDR3 spans 18 amino acids. The V gene end was trimmed by 5 bases and the J gene end by 0 bases; junction bases not matched to a gene: 9. In DNA, the CDR3 is TGTGCCAGCAGCCCCCGGACTAGCGGGGGGATTTACTCCTACGAGCAGTACTTC. Translation gives CASSPRTSGGIYSYEQYF. The complete variable domain, with remaining parts taken from reference TRBV11-2 and TRBJ2-7, reads EAGVAQSPRYKIIEKRQSVAFWCNPISGHATLYWYQQILGQGPKLLIQFQNNGVVDDSQLPKDRFSAERLKGVDSTLKIQPAKLEDSAVYLCASSPRTSGGIYSYEQYFGPGTRLTVT.

The rearrangement links TRBV7-9 to TRBJ2-1; 8 bases agree with TRBD2. The trim removed 1 base at V and 8 bases at J, leaving 4 bases unmatched. Germline lookup yields CDR1 SEHNR and CDR2 FQNEAQ (reference sequence). This CDR3 has 14 amino acids. CDR3 coding DNA: TGTGCCAGCAGCTTAGATGGGCGGGAGGATGAGCAGTTCTTC. As protein: CASSLDGREDEQFF. The full variable domain, rest sourced from reference TRBV7-9 and TRBJ2-1, is DTGVSQNPRHKITKRGQNVTFRCDPISEHNRLYWYRQTLGQGPEFLTYFQNEAQLEKSRLLSDRFSAERPKGSFSTLEIQRTEQGDSAMYLCASSLDGREDEQFFGPGTRLTVL.

CDR3 in DNA: TGTGCCAGCAGTTACGCAGGGCCAGTAGGAGCTAACTATGGCTACACCTTC. Protein: CASSYAGPVGANYGYTF. This chain connects TRBV6-5 to TRBJ1-2; D is perhaps TRBD1 (5 bases). The V end lost 2 bases, the J end lost 0 bases, and 16 bases lay between the germline ends. CDR1 MNHEY and CDR2 SVGAGI come from the germline V gene. The CDR3 length is 17 residues.

The chain has TRBV2 and TRBJ2-7, with D possibly matching TRBD2 (5 bases). This CDR3 spans 17 amino acids. CDR1 and CDR2 from the germline V gene are SNHLY and FYNNEI. V dropped 0 bases and J dropped 0 bases, with 15 bases sitting between them. The CDR3 DNA reads TGTGCCAGCAGTGAAGCGCTTTGGGGAGCCCCCTCCTACGAGCAGTACTTC. It translates to CASSEALWGAPSYEQYF.

This clonotype has only a few counts. The J gene is TRBJ2-7, the V gene TRBV18; 8 bases fit TRBD2. Germline V gene sequence: CDR1 KGHSH, CDR2 LQKENI. This CDR3 has 15 amino acids. The J segment lost 1 base and the V segment lost 6 bases, leaving 8 bases of the junction unmatched. The CDR3 spells CASSQSGGPSYEQYF. The CDR3 DNA is TGTGCCAGCTCCCAAAGCGGGGGCCCTTCCTACGAGCAGTACTTC.

The genes are TRBV20-1 and TRBJ2-6, with D uncertain. CDR1 and CDR2 from the germline V gene are DFQATT and SNEGSKA (reference sequence). V was shortened by 0 bases and J by 1 base, with 10 bases between the two germline ends. The CDR3 has 16 amino acids. The chain's CDR3 is CSARDLLGSGANVLTF. The CDR3 DNA reads as TGCAGTGCTAGAGATCTCCTTGGGTCTGGGGCCAACGTCCTGACTTTC.

Only a few counts were recorded for this clonotype. CDR3 amino acids: CSARDQRRGGYTEAFF. The CDR3 coding sequence is TGCAGTGCTAGAGATCAGAGGAGGGGAGGGTACACTGAAGCTTTCTTT. This sequence joins TRBV20-1 and TRBJ1-1, with D perhaps matching TRBD1 (5 bases). This CDR3 comprises 16 residues. Germline CDR1 DFQATT, CDR2 SNEGSKA (reference sequence). The V end lost 0 bases, the J end lost 3 bases, and 17 bases lay between the germline ends.

The V call is TRBV4-3, the J call TRBJ2-7; 7 nucleotides match TRBD2. The length of the CDR3 is 16 residues. The J segment lost 4 bases and the V segment lost 3 bases, leaving 12 bases of the junction unmatched. The germline CDR1 and CDR2 sequences are LGHNA and YSLEER. The DNA for the CDR3 is TGCGCCAGCAGCCACGGTACGGGGGGACTAACATACGAGCAGTACTTC. Amino acid sequence: CASSHGTGGLTYEQYF.

V and J are TRBV20-1 and TRBJ2-3, with 7 bases matching TRBD2. This CDR3 has 18 amino acids. The trim removed 1 base at V and 0 bases at J, leaving 13 bases unmatched. Per the germline V gene, CDR1 is DFQATT and CDR2 is SNEGSKA (reference sequence). CDR3 residues: CSARGLNWASGSTDTQYF. The CDR3 bases are TGCAGTGCTAGAGGTCTGAATTGGGCTAGCGGTAGCACAGATACGCAGTATTTT.

The chain is built from TRBV5-1 and TRBJ2-7, with D maybe TRBD2 (5 bases). The CDR3 contains 14 residues. CDR1 SGHRS and CDR2 YFSETQ come from the germline V gene. V was cut by 5 bases and J by 1 base, with 13 bases left in between. The CDR3 spells CASSSDWGSYEQYF. For the CDR3, the DNA is TGCGCCAGCAGTTCGGACTGGGGATCCTACGAGCAGTACTTC. The complete variable domain, with remaining parts taken from reference TRBV5-1 and TRBJ2-7, reads KAGVTQTPRYLIKTRGQQVTLSCSPISGHRSVSWYQQTPGQGLQFLFEYFSETQRNKGNFPGRFSGRQFSNSRSEMNVSTLELGDSALYLCASSSDWGSYEQYFGPGTRLTVT.

There are a few counts of this clonotype. V gene TRBV14 combines with J gene TRBJ1-2; D gene uncertain. The CDR3 has 11 residues. V was trimmed by 3 bases and J by 6 bases, leaving 5 bases between them. Germline V gene lookup returns CDR1 SGHDN and CDR2 FVKESK. This CDR3 is CASSHLHGYTF. The CDR3 coding sequence is TGTGCCAGCAGCCATTTACATGGCTACACCTTC.

The V and J genes are TRBV10-3 and TRBJ2-5; TRBD2 might be the D (5 bases). Trimming pared 8 bases from V and 4 bases from J, leaving 11 bases between. CDR1 ENHRY and CDR2 SYGVKD come from the germline V gene. The CDR3 runs to 12 residues. CDR3 sequence (DNA): TGTGCCATCCGAGGGTCTTCAGAGACCCAGTACTTC. Residues: CAIRGSSETQYF.

Many counts were recorded for this clonotype. CDR3 sequence (DNA): TGCGCCAGCAGCTTGTATGAGGGATCCTATGGCTACACCTTC. Translated, it gives CASSLYEGSYGYTF. This chain uses TRBV5-1 with TRBJ1-2, with D hard to call. Germline V CDR1 and CDR2: SGHRS, YFSETQ. CDR3 length equals 14 residues. The V end lost 1 base, the J end lost 4 bases, and 11 bases lay between the germline ends.

This clonotype turned up a few times. One end of the junction is discordant with germline, which a read error may explain. The V call is TRBV10-2, the J call TRBJ1-2; D unresolved. The CDR3 spans 14 residues. Germline V lookup: CDR1 WSHSY, CDR2 SAAADI. This CDR3 reads CASSEPNRRTLSIF. DNA for the CDR3: TGCGCCAGCAGTGAGCCCAACCGACGGACGCTCTCTATCTTC.

This clonotype was picked up many times. The rearrangement joins TRBV27 to TRBJ1-2; D ambiguous. Per the germline V gene, CDR1 is MNHEY and CDR2 is SMNVEV (reference sequence). The V gene lost 2 bases and the J gene lost 1 base, with 5 bases spanning the gap. The CDR3 consists of 13 residues. The CDR3 DNA follows: TGTGCCAGCAGTTTAAATGTTAACTATGGCTACACCTTC. Amino acids: CASSLNVNYGYTF.

This clonotype showed up many times. The V gene is TRBV5-1, the J gene TRBJ1-3; D is unclear. Germline CDR1 SGHRS, CDR2 YFSETQ. The CDR3 is 14 residues long. V gave up 5 bases and J gave up 3 bases, with 12 bases separating them. CDR3 loop: CASSSNEVGNTIYF. As DNA, the CDR3 is TGCGCCAGCAGTTCCAATGAAGTTGGAAACACCATATATTTT. Combining the CDR3 with reference TRBV5-1 and TRBJ1-3 gives the whole variable domain KAGVTQTPRYLIKTRGQQVTLSCSPISGHRSVSWYQQTPGQGLQFLFEYFSETQRNKGNFPGRFSGRQFSNSRSEMNVSTLELGDSALYLCASSSNEVGNTIYFGEGSWLTVV.

This clonotype has a handful of counts. The chain is built from TRBV12-3 or TRBV12-4 and TRBJ1-1, with TRBD1 as a possible D gene (5 bases). Between the trimmed V and J ends, which lost 8 bases and 0 bases, there was a span of 10 bases. The CDR3 consists of 13 residues. The chain's CDR3 is CASLGEMNTEAFF. CDR3 nucleotide sequence: TGTGCCAGCCTGGGGGAAATGAACACTGAAGCTTTCTTT.